Only a few counts were recorded for the clone carrying this TCR beta chain. The antigen is undetermined. Every bit of the isolated RNA underwent reverse transcription, so sequencing read expressed TCRB transcripts. Some clones are missing from TCRdb's copy, which holds only in-frame ones; the method was immunoSEQ multiplex PCR. Here the sample spans under 200,000 clones, 9% to 10% being singletons. The source of the sample is a study of beta chain features in type 1 diabetes. The wider study: The patient and healthy donor groups were comparable for age, gender and cell yields.

Study-wide results and limits: Highly expressing activated T cells could be over-counted with a cDNA template.

Trimming removed 5 bases from V and 3 bases from J, with 14 bases in between. This CDR3 region has 14 residues. From germline, CDR1 is SGHRS and CDR2 YFSETQ. The chain is built from TRBV5-1 and TRBJ2-5; possible D gene TRBD1, 6 bases. The receptor comes from a young woman in good health. The sequenced material came from central memory CD4+ T cells from blood. In DNA form, the CDR3 reads TGCGCCAGCAGACTCAGGGGAAGGGAAGAGACCCAGTACTTC. Translation gives CASRLRGREETQYF.